The 14 T cell receptor beta chains below come from one sample, sequenced in a study of blood T cell repertoires in COVID-19. Sequencing was performed with immunoSEQ multiplex PCR; in TCRdb, only in-frame clones are kept and a portion is missing. The data hold approximately 400,000 clones, with roughly 90% observed a single time. Sequenced input: peripheral blood. The source of these receptors is a man in his forties with acute or convalescent COVID-19.

The chain employs TRBV27 and TRBJ2-6, with D unresolved. The CDR3 is made up of 16 amino acids. Trimming took off 3 bases at V and 0 bases at J, with 9 bases between the two ends. CDR1 and CDR2 (germline): MNHEY, SMNVEV (reference sequence). The CDR3 sequence is CASSLRVLSGANVLTF. CDR3 in DNA: TGTGCCAGCAGTTTGAGAGTACTCTCTGGGGCCAACGTCCTGACTTTC.

The V gene is TRBV19, the J gene TRBJ2-7; the D is unclear. The CDR3 spans 13 residues. Trimming removed 6 bases from V and 0 bases from J, with 9 bases in between. The germline CDR1 and CDR2 sequences are LNHDA and SQIVND (reference sequence). In nucleotides, the CDR3 is TGTGCCAGTAGGCACAGTTACTCCTACGAGCAGTACTTC. Translated, it gives CASRHSYSYEQYF.

The sample holds a few counts of this clone. The rearrangement joins TRBV9 to TRBJ1-3, with D hard to call. Per the germline V gene, CDR1 is SGDLS and CDR2 is YYNGEE. Trimming took 0 bases from V and 0 from J, leaving 7 bases between them. The CDR3 loop spans 15 amino acids. The CDR3 bases are TGTGCCAGCAGCGTAGACGTCTACTCTGGAAACACCATATATTTT. Protein sequence: CASSVDVYSGNTIYF.

CDR3 region: CSVEEMAVGTDTQYF. The CDR3 region has the DNA TGCAGCGTTGAAGAAATGGCTGTGGGCACAGATACGCAGTATTTT. The chain carries TRBV29-1 and TRBJ2-3, with unresolved D. Germline CDR1 SQVTM, CDR2 ANQGSEA. The CDR3 consists of 15 residues. V dropped 0 bases and J dropped 1 base, with 11 bases sitting between them.

This clone has only one observation. The rearrangement joins TRBV2 to TRBJ1-1, with D unclear. Germline CDR1 and CDR2: SNHLY and FYNNEI. Trimming took off 4 bases at V and 3 bases at J, with 9 bases between the two ends. The CDR3 has 13 amino acids. In DNA, the CDR3 is TGTGCCAGCAGTGTAAGGAGGGACACTGAAGCTTTCTTT. It yields the protein CASSVRRDTEAFF. Looking up the rest from reference TRBV2 and TRBJ1-1 gives the full variable domain: EPEVTQTPSHQVTQMGQEVILRCVPISNHLYFYWYRQILGQKVEFLVSFYNNEISEKSEIFDDQFSVERPDGSNFTLKIRSTKLEDSAMYFCASSVRRDTEAFFGQGTRLTVV.

The chain uses TRBV28 and TRBJ2-2; D ambiguous. Germline V lookup: CDR1 MDHEN, CDR2 SYDVKM. The CDR3 spans 14 residues. The V end was cut by 4 bases, the J end by 7 bases, with 13 bases between. The chain's CDR3 is CASSYLSNSGELFF. The CDR3 nucleotides read TGTGCCAGCAGTTATCTGAGCAATAGCGGGGAGCTGTTTTTT.

CDR3: CASSFGQGEGNEQFF. CDR3 nucleotide sequence: TGTGCCAGCAGTTTCGGACAGGGGGAAGGGAATGAGCAGTTCTTC. The chain recombines TRBV28 with TRBJ2-1; 10 bases line up with TRBD1. The CDR3 has 15 amino acids. Germline V gene lookup returns CDR1 MDHEN and CDR2 SYDVKM. J gave up 7 bases and V 3 bases, and 6 bases lay outside the gene matches.

V gene TRBV19 combines with J gene TRBJ1-5; a weak D match, TRBD1 (5 bases). CDR1 is LNHDA, CDR2 SQIVND, per germline (reference sequence). This CDR3 is 13 amino acids long. Trimming cost V 8 bases and J 6 bases, with 14 bases left between them. This CDR3 reads CASWTQGTQPQHF. The CDR3 bases are TGTGCCAGTTGGACGCAGGGAACTCAGCCCCAGCATTTT. Together with reference TRBV19 and TRBJ1-5, the CDR3 gives the full variable domain: DGGITQSPKYLFRKEGQNVTLSCEQNLNHDAMYWYRQDPGQGLRLIYYSQIVNDFQKGDIAEGYSVSREKKESFPLTVTSAQKNPTAFYLCASWTQGTQPQHFGDGTRLSIL.

The chain carries TRBV7-2 and TRBJ1-5; TRBD1 agrees at 11 bases. The trim removed 5 bases at V and 3 bases at J, leaving 6 bases unmatched. This CDR3 is 16 amino acids long. Germline V CDR1 and CDR2: SGHTA, FQGNSA. This CDR3 reads CASSPRTGGDNQPQHF. The CDR3, as DNA: TGTGCCAGCAGCCCGAGGACAGGGGGCGACAATCAGCCCCAGCATTTT.

The chain has TRBV11-2 and TRBJ2-1; D is undetermined. The CDR3 is 11 amino acids. Germline V lookup: CDR1 SGHAT, CDR2 FQNNGV. Trimming took off 5 bases at V and 10 bases at J, with 9 bases between the two ends. For the CDR3, the DNA is TGTGCCAGCAGCCTGGGCCCGGAGCAGTTCTTC. Amino acid sequence: CASSLGPEQFF.

On this clone itself: A read error may account for a junction end that differs from germline. J is TRBJ2-2 and V is TRBV7-7; D may be TRBD1 (6 bases). The CDR3 has 14 amino acids. Per germline, CDR1 SSHAT and CDR2 FNYEAQ (reference sequence). This CDR3 reads CASSRQVGTGELFF. The CDR3 coding sequence is TGTGCTAGCAGTCGACAGGTCGGCACCGGGGAGCTGTTTTTT.

This clone was detected only once. At one end the junction does not follow the germline gene, possibly because of a read error. This sequence joins TRBV7-7 and TRBJ2-1, with D perhaps matching TRBD1 (5 bases). This CDR3 has 15 amino acids. Germline CDR1 SSHAT, CDR2 FNYEAQ (reference sequence). The CDR3 nucleotides are TGTGCTAGCAGCCAAAATAGGGGATGGTCGAATGAGCAGTTCTTC. This gives the protein CASSQNRGWSNEQFF.

The chain uses TRBV30 and TRBJ1-1; D is undetermined. V lost 0 bases to trimming and J lost 7 bases, with 12 bases between them. The CDR3 totals 13 residues. Germline V gene data show CDR1 as GTSNPN and CDR2 as SVGIG (reference sequence). DNA of the CDR3: TGTGCCTGGAGTGTCGCGCGGGCCGGTGAAGCTTTCTTT. Its translation is CAWSVARAGEAFF. Supplemented by reference TRBV30 and TRBJ1-1, the full variable domain reads SQTIHQWPATLVQPVGSPLSLECTVEGTSNPNLYWYRQAAGRGLQLLFYSVGIGQISSEVPQNLSASRPQDRQFILSSKKLLLSDSGFYLCAWSVARAGEAFFGQGTRLTVV.

The chain employs TRBV9 and TRBJ2-1; D may be TRBD1 (5 bases). This CDR3 spans 14 amino acids. CDR1 SGDLS and CDR2 YYNGEE come from the germline V gene. The germline V and J ends were trimmed by 3 bases and 0 bases, with 7 bases remaining between them. DNA for the CDR3: TGTGCCAGCAGCGACAGGAACTCCTACAATGAGCAGTTCTTC. Encoded protein: CASSDRNSYNEQFF.